Each of the 17 T cell receptor beta chains below was sequenced from the same sample in a study of T cell changes during pregnancy in multiple sclerosis. Libraries were prepared by immunoSEQ multiplex PCR; TCRdb keeps only in-frame clonotypes and omits some of them. In the table there are some 87,000 clones, over 90% of which are singletons. Sequences were derived from peripheral blood, sampled in the second trimester of pregnancy. The receptors stem from a female donor with multiple sclerosis, enrolled in a pregnancy study.

As regards this clone: The DNA is omitted, as the CDR3 cannot be located on it reliably, and the CDR3 follows TCRdb's listing. The chain carries TRBV19 and TRBJ1-2. The CDR3 spans 14 amino acids, including both terminal residues. Germline assignment: CDR1 LNHDA and CDR2 SQIVND (reference sequence). CDR3 amino acids: CASTSGALRAGYTF.

This chain joins TRBV27 and TRBJ2-7, with 9 bases identical to TRBD1. CDR1 MNHEY and CDR2 SMNVEV come from the germline V gene (reference sequence). CDR3 length: 16 residues. With 5 bases clipped from V and 1 base from J, the junction kept 9 bases outside the gene matches. In nucleotides, the CDR3 is TGTGCCAGCAGTGCTGGGACAGGGATGCTGTCCTACGAGCAGTACTTC. Its protein is CASSAGTGMLSYEQYF.

The J gene is TRBJ2-7, the V gene TRBV10-2; the match to TRBD1 covers 11 bases. The CDR3 has 15 amino acids. Germline lookup yields CDR1 WSHSY and CDR2 SAAADI. Trimming removed 4 bases from V and 5 bases from J; junction bases left unmatched: 7. The CDR3 loop reads CASSGYPGQGDEQYF. The DNA for the CDR3 is TGCGCCAGCAGTGGGTACCCGGGACAGGGGGACGAGCAGTACTTC.

In its sample, this clone was seen once. The chain couples TRBV21-1 to TRBJ2-3; the table's D call TRBD2 went unverified against the DNA. TRBV21-1 is listed as a pseudogene. The CDR3 spans 15 residues. The CDR3 DNA is TGTGCCAATAGACTAGCGGGAGATCTGGCAGATACGCAGTATTTT. The encoded protein is CANRLAGDLADTQYF.

The gene calls are TRBV6-6 and TRBJ2-2; 11 bases map to TRBD1. The CDR3 is 16 amino acids. Germline V gives CDR1 MNHNY, CDR2 SVGAGI (reference sequence). With 2 bases clipped from V and 5 bases from J, the junction kept 4 bases outside the gene matches. CDR3 region: CASSYGTGGITGELFF. The CDR3 nucleotides read TGTGCCAGCAGTTACGGGACAGGGGGGATTACCGGGGAGCTGTTTTTT.

The V and J genes are TRBV7-3 and TRBJ2-1; 13 nucleotides match TRBD2. This CDR3 region has 16 residues. Germline CDR1 is SGHTA and CDR2 is FQGTGA. J gave up 3 bases and V 4 bases, and 3 bases lay outside the gene matches. CDR3 coding DNA: TGTGCCAGCAGCTCCTGGACTAGCGGGAGCTACAATGAGCAGTTCTTC. Protein sequence: CASSSWTSGSYNEQFF.

J is TRBJ1-4 and V is TRBV19; 7 bases agree with TRBD1. The V gene's germline CDR1 is LNHDA and CDR2 SQIVND (reference sequence). V lost 6 bases to trimming and J lost 3 bases; unmatched junction nucleotides: 7. The CDR3 runs to 15 residues. The CDR3 sequence: CASSSGTAPNEKLFF. The CDR3 DNA reads as TGTGCCAGTAGCTCCGGGACAGCACCTAATGAAAAACTGTTTTTT. Full variable domain (missing parts from reference TRBV19 and TRBJ1-4): DGGITQSPKYLFRKEGQNVTLSCEQNLNHDAMYWYRQDPGQGLRLIYYSQIVNDFQKGDIAEGYSVSREKKESFPLTVTSAQKNPTAFYLCASSSGTAPNEKLFFGSGTQLSVL.

Here the CDR3 reads CTSSQDLGGSNTQYF. The CDR3 DNA reads TGCACCAGCAGCCAAGATCTGGGCGGGAGCAATACGCAGTATTTT. This chain connects TRBV1 to TRBJ2-3; TRBD2, the D gene given by the table, was not confirmed from the DNA. TRBV1 is shown as a pseudogene. This CDR3 is 15 amino acids long.

The CDR3 here is CASKSDRGRETQYF. In nucleotides, the CDR3 is TGTGCCAGCAAGTCGGACAGGGGGCGGGAGACCCAGTACTTC. V and J are TRBV2 and TRBJ2-5; 11 bases are a match to TRBD1. The length of the CDR3 is 14 residues. Looked up from germline, CDR1 is SNHLY and CDR2 is FYNNEI. V lost 7 bases, J lost 5 bases, and 6 bases stayed unmatched.

This clone was recorded once. The J gene is TRBJ2-3, the V gene TRBV9; 11 bases map to TRBD2. The CDR3 length is 15 residues. Germline trimming cut 4 bases from V and 4 bases from J; bases unmatched to any gene: 5. Germline CDR1 and CDR2: SGDLS and YYNGEE. The CDR3 coding sequence is TGTGCCAGCAGCTATAGCGGGAGGGGGGCAGATACGCAGTATTTT. It specifies CASSYSGRGADTQYF.

The chain has TRBV5-4 and TRBJ1-3; no firm D call. CDR3 size: 16 residues. Per the germline V gene, CDR1 is SGHNT and CDR2 is YYREEE (reference sequence). Trimming cost V 4 bases and J 0 bases, with 14 bases left between them. The CDR3 DNA follows: TGTGCCAGCAGCGAACGGCGGGCGGCCTCTGGAAACACCATATATTTT. Protein: CASSERRAASGNTIYF.

The sample holds one count of this clone. The chain recombines TRBV10-3 with TRBJ2-7; no clear D gene. Per the germline V gene, CDR1 is ENHRY and CDR2 is SYGVKD. V was clipped by 5 bases and J by 3 bases, with 8 bases between them. CDR3 length equals 12 residues. The DNA of the CDR3 is TGTGCCATCAGTTTCCCCGGCTACGAGCAGTACTTC. It specifies CAISFPGYEQYF.

The rearrangement joins TRBV5-5 to TRBJ2-5; D is possibly TRBD1 (8 bases). Trimming shortened V by 4 bases and J by 5 bases, and 21 bases separated the two germline ends. Germline assignment: CDR1 SGHKS and CDR2 YYEKEE (reference sequence). This CDR3 comprises 16 residues. The CDR3 nucleotides read TGTGCCAGCAGCCGCCGGGGGGCAGGGGGCCTGGAGACCCAGTACTTC. Encoded protein: CASSRRGAGGLETQYF.

This chain joins TRBV28 and TRBJ2-3; weak D call: TRBD1 (7 bases). Trimming cost V 5 bases and J 2 bases, with 20 bases left between them. The germline V gene has CDR1 MDHEN and CDR2 SYDVKM. CDR3 length equals 17 residues. The CDR3 nucleotides are TGTGCCAGCAGTCCCCTCGAGACAGGGAGGAACACAGATACGCAGTATTTT. It is translated as CASSPLETGRNTDTQYF.

J is TRBJ2-7 and V is TRBV4-1, with 9 bases identical to TRBD2. This CDR3 contains 16 residues. With V trimmed by 1 base and J by 2 bases, 6 bases remained unmatched. CDR1 is MGHRA and CDR2 is YSYEKL in the germline V gene. The CDR3, as DNA: TGCGCCAGCAGCCAAGTGAGTAGCGGGGGAGCCTACGAGCAGTACTTC. Amino acids: CASSQVSSGGAYEQYF.

The table lists this clone with a count of one. The chain employs TRBV30 and TRBJ2-1, with D unclear. The CDR3 length is 15 residues. Between the trimmed V and J ends, which lost 0 bases and 0 bases, there was a span of 9 bases. The germline gives CDR1 GTSNPN, CDR2 SVGIG (reference sequence). Here the CDR3 DNA reads TGTGCCTGGAGTGTTCTGACATTCTCCTACAATGAGCAGTTCTTC. This encodes CAWSVLTFSYNEQFF.

This chain connects TRBV5-1 to TRBJ2-2; maybe TRBD2 (5 bases). The CDR3 sequence is 17 residues long. From germline, CDR1 is SGHRS and CDR2 YFSETQ. Trimming stripped 2 bases from V and 5 bases from J, with 19 bases between. CDR3 in amino acids: CASSFVRTGGETGELFF. The CDR3, as DNA: TGCGCCAGCAGCTTTGTCAGGACTGGAGGAGAGACCGGGGAGCTGTTTTTT.